These 14 T cell receptor beta chains originate from one sample sequenced in a study of regulatory T cells in long-lasting Graves disease. Arm-PCR of CDR3 regions and iRepertoire HTBI primers were the basis on which TCR beta libraries were built. TCRdb analysed the multiplex PCR reads with MiXCR anew, one entry per CDR3 protein. The sample has hundreds of thousands of distinct CDR3 sequences, about a sixth seen once. Time point defined: newly diagnosed GD, antithyroid drugs for less than 3 months. Following extraction of RNA from PBMCs, that RNA was used to make the TCR library. The sample was peripheral blood mononuclear cells (PBMCs), taken at new diagnosis, from a patient treated with antithyroid drugs. These receptors originate from a female donor with Graves disease.

This clonotype has at least ten counts. This sequence joins TRBV5-1 and TRBJ2-3, with TRBD2 identical over 9 bases. V gave up 4 bases and J gave up 2 bases; unmatched junction bases: 5. Germline CDR1 SGHRS, CDR2 YFSETQ. The CDR3 is 15 amino acids. The CDR3 reads CASSVTSGPTDTQYF. CDR3 sequence (DNA): TGCGCCAGCAGCGTGACTAGCGGCCCCACAGATACGCAGTATTTT.

This clonotype was seen at least ten times. The V and J genes are TRBV12-3 or TRBV12-4 and TRBJ1-4, with TRBD1 identical over 9 bases. The junction had 10 bases not matched to a gene; V was cut back by 3 bases and J by 8 bases. This CDR3 comprises 16 residues. CDR3 amino acids: CASSFTGGAWGEKLFF. CDR3 DNA: TGTGCCAGCAGTTTTACAGGGGGCGCTTGGGGGGAAAAACTGTTTTTT.

This clonotype has a count of ten or more. The V gene is TRBV19, the J gene TRBJ1-5; D possibly corresponds to TRBD1 (5 bases). Per the germline V gene, CDR1 is LNHDA and CDR2 is SQIVND (reference sequence). V was trimmed by 6 bases and J by 0 bases, leaving 12 bases between them. CDR3 length: 15 residues. The CDR3 DNA reads as TGTGCCAGTAGAAAATCCAGGGATAGCAATCAGCCCCAGCATTTT. Its protein is CASRKSRDSNQPQHF.

This clonotype was counted at least ten times. This chain uses TRBV12-5 with TRBJ1-1; D is undetermined. This CDR3 is 12 amino acids long. Germline CDR1 reads LGHNT; CDR2 reads FRNRAP. V dropped 3 bases and J dropped 7 bases, with 9 bases sitting between them. The CDR3 loop is CASGFAGGEAFF. The CDR3 DNA follows: TGTGCTAGTGGTTTTGCAGGTGGTGAAGCTTTCTTT. The variable domain in full, with the rest retrieved from reference TRBV12-5 and TRBJ1-1, is DARVTQTPRHKVTEMGQEVTMRCQPILGHNTVFWYRQTMMQGLELLAYFRNRAPLDDSGMPKDRFSAEMPDATLATLKIQPSEPRDSAVYFCASGFAGGEAFFGQGTRLTVV.

The sample holds many counts of this clonotype. V is TRBV7-2 and J is TRBJ2-1, with TRBD2 identical over 9 bases. CDR3 length: 16 residues. J lost 8 bases, V lost 1 base, and 9 bases had no gene match. In germline, CDR1 is SGHTA, CDR2 FQGNSA. As DNA, the CDR3 is TGTGCCAGCAGCTTAGTAGGTAGCGGGGGACTCCATGAGCAGTTCTTC. Encoded protein: CASSLVGSGGLHEQFF.

This clonotype was seen many times. The V call is TRBV12-3 or TRBV12-4, the J call TRBJ1-4; 12 bases agree with TRBD1. With V trimmed by 6 bases and J by 6 bases, 2 bases remained unmatched. This CDR3 contains 14 residues. CDR3 amino acids: CASRGQGAYEKLFF. The CDR3 region has the DNA TGTGCCAGCAGGGGACAGGGGGCATATGAAAAACTGTTTTTT.

Many counts were recorded for this clonotype. The V call is TRBV9, the J call TRBJ2-7; 8 bases align to TRBD1. CDR3 length: 14 residues. J gave up 5 bases and V 0 bases, and 4 bases lay outside the gene matches. Germline CDR1 and CDR2: SGDLS and YYNGEE. CDR3 region: CASSVGQGKDEQYF. DNA of the CDR3: TGTGCCAGCAGCGTAGGACAGGGGAAGGACGAGCAGTACTTC.

This clonotype appeared a single time. V is TRBV12-3 or TRBV12-4 and J is TRBJ2-1; 9 positions match TRBD2. V gave up 6 bases and J gave up 8 bases; unmatched junction bases: 11. This CDR3 is built from 15 residues. In DNA, the CDR3 is TGTGCCAGCAGGAAAGCGGGGGGCGGTAAGGATGAGCAGTTCTTC. It translates to CASRKAGGGKDEQFF.

The rearrangement joins TRBV10-3 to TRBJ2-3; D tentatively fits TRBD1 or TRBD2 (5 bases each). This CDR3 region has 12 residues. Deletions cut 10 bases from V and 7 bases from J, with 15 bases between. From germline, CDR1 is ENHRY and CDR2 SYGVKD. The CDR3 sequence: CASRGQSNTQYF. The CDR3 DNA follows: TGTGCCAGCCGGGGCCAGTCGAATACGCAGTATTTT.

This clonotype was seen at least ten times. The genes are TRBV12-3 or TRBV12-4 and TRBJ1-1; weak D call: TRBD1 (5 bases). The CDR3 covers 14 residues. Trimming pared 3 bases from V and 10 bases from J, leaving 18 bases between. The CDR3 nucleotides read TGTGCCAGCAGTTTTAGCGGGGGGGGAGGACGAGCTTTCTTT. It specifies CASSFSGGGGRAFF.

This clonotype was found many times. J is TRBJ1-2 and V is TRBV3-1; a weak D match, TRBD1 (6 bases). The ends were cut back, 4 bases at V and 3 bases at J, with 9 bases in the middle. The CDR3 has 13 amino acids. Germline lookup yields CDR1 LGHDT and CDR2 YNNKEL (reference sequence). The CDR3 loop reads CASSPAGDYGYTF. The CDR3 nucleotides are TGTGCCAGCAGCCCGGCAGGGGACTATGGCTACACCTTC.

This clonotype occurred a few times. The rearrangement links TRBV2 to TRBJ1-6; D unclear. Germline lookup yields CDR1 SNHLY and CDR2 FYNNEI. The CDR3 runs to 16 residues. Trimming shortened V by 2 bases and J by 6 bases, and 14 bases separated the two germline ends. The CDR3 sequence is CASSERAVPANSPLHF. The CDR3 bases are TGTGCCAGCAGTGAAAGGGCGGTACCAGCTAATTCACCCCTCCACTTT. Filled out from reference TRBV2 and TRBJ1-6, the complete variable domain reads EPEVTQTPSHQVTQMGQEVILRCVPISNHLYFYWYRQILGQKVEFLVSFYNNEISEKSEIFDDQFSVERPDGSNFTLKIRSTKLEDSAMYFCASSERAVPANSPLHFGNGTRLTVT.

Concerning this clonotype: A far larger clone is only one base removed, so a read error is likely. The chain couples TRBV27 to TRBJ1-1, with 7 bases identical to TRBD1. Germline assignment: CDR1 MNHEY and CDR2 SMNVEV (reference sequence). The CDR3 has 17 residues. Trimming took 5 bases from V and 0 from J; bases not matched to a gene: 12. CDR3 DNA sequence: TGTGCCAGCAGTCTCAACAGGGGCCCACGGATGAACACTGAAGCTTTCTTT. Its translation: CASSLNRGPRMNTEAFF.

A remark on this clonotype: A read error is possible here, since a much larger clone lies one base away. In nucleotides, the CDR3 is TGTGCCAGCAGTCAAACAGGGGGGGGATTCTATGGCTGCACCTTC. It encodes CASSQTGGGFYGCTF. This chain joins TRBV6-1 and TRBJ1-2, with TRBD1 identical over 8 bases. The germline gives CDR1 MNHNS, CDR2 SASEGT. CDR3 size: 15 residues.